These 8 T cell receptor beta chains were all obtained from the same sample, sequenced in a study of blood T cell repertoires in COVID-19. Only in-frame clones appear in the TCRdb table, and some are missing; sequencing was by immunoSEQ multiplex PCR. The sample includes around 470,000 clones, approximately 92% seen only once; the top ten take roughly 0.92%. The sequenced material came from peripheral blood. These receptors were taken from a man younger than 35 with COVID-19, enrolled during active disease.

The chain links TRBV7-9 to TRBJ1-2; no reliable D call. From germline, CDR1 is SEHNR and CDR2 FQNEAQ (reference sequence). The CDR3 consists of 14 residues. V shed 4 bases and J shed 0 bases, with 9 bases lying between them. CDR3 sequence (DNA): TGTGCCAGCAGCTACGAGTTGACTAACTATGGCTACACCTTC. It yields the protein CASSYELTNYGYTF.

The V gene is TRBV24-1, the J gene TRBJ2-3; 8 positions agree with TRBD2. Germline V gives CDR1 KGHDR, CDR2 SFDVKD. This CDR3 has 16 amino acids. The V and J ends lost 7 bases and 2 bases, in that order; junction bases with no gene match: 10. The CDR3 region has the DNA TGTGCCACCAGGGGAGTCAGCGGGAGCTTCACAGATACGCAGTATTTT. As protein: CATRGVSGSFTDTQYF.

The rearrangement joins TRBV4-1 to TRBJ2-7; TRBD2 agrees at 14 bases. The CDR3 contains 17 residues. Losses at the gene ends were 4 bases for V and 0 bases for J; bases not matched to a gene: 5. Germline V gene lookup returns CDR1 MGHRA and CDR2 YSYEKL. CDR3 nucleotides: TGCGCCAGCAGCCGGGGACTAGCGGGAGTAGTCTCCTACGAGCAGTACTTC. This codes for CASSRGLAGVVSYEQYF.

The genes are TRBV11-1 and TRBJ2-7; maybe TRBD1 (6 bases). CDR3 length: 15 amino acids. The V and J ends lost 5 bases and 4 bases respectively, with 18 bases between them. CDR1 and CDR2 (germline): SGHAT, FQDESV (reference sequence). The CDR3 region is CASSPQTGSSYEQYF. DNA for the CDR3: TGTGCCAGCAGCCCGCAGACAGGCTCATCATACGAGCAGTACTTC.

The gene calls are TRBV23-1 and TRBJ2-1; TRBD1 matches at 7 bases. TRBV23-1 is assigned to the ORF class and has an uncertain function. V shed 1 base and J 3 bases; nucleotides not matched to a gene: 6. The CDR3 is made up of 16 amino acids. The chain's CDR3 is CASSQFPAGGYNEQFF. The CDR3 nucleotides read TGCGCCAGCAGTCAATTTCCGGCAGGGGGCTACAATGAGCAGTTCTTC.

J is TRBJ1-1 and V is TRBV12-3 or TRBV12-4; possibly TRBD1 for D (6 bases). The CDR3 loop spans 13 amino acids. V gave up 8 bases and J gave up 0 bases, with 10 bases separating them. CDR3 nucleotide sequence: TGTGCCAGCGGACGACAGGTGAACACTGAAGCTTTCTTT. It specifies CASGRQVNTEAFF.

The CDR3 DNA reads TGTGCCAGCAGTTACGGCCAGGGTGTCTACGAGCAGTACTTC. Amino acids: CASSYGQGVYEQYF. The chain is built from TRBV6-6 and TRBJ2-7; a possible D gene is TRBD1 (5 bases). The CDR3 spans 14 residues. Per the germline V gene, CDR1 is MNHNY and CDR2 is SVGAGI (reference sequence). Trimming removed 2 bases at V and 3 bases at J, with 11 bases between.

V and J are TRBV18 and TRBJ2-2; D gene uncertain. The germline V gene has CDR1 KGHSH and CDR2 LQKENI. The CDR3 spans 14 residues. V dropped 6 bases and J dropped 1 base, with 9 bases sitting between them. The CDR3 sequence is CASSRGENTGELFF. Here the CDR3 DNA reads TGTGCCAGCTCCCGCGGCGAGAACACCGGGGAGCTGTTTTTT.